A selection of T cell receptor beta chains follows, all from one sample in a study of cytomegalovirus exposure and HLA in healthy donors. Repertoires were generated with immunoSEQ multiplex PCR, while TCRdb's copy carries only in-frame clones and drops some. Seen here are about 90,000 clones, roughly 70% observed once, and the top ten hold approximately 16%. The sample taken for sequencing was PBMCs. All receptors come from a woman aged 18-30 years in good health and CMV-seropositive. The CDR3 runs from the conserved cysteine through the conserved F or W. Each record gives: J gene, D gene, clone size, V gene, CDR3 protein, CDR3 DNA. D genes are given only for firm matches. Where a row states a size, it is once, few, many or the class of an expanded clone; other rows omit it.

TRBJ2-7,-,few,TRBV19,CASSIDRAYEQYF,TGTGCCAGTAGTATCGACAGAGCCTACGAGCAGTACTTC
TRBJ1-2,-,-,TRBV9,CASSVRPRDYGYTF,TGTGCCAGCAGCGTACGTCCCCGGGACTATGGCTACACCTTC
TRBJ1-2,TRBD1,-,TRBV28,CASSLNPGQGASGYTF,TGTGCCAGCAGTTTAAACCCAGGACAGGGGGCATCTGGCTACACCTTC
TRBJ2-2,-,-,TRBV28,CASSHHRNTGELFF,TGTGCCAGCAGTCACCACAGGAACACCGGGGAGCTGTTTTTT
TRBJ1-5,-,-,TRBV28,CASSLGQGINQPQHF,TGTGCCAGCAGTTTGGGCCAGGGAATCAATCAGCCCCAGCATTTT
TRBJ2-7,TRBD2,few,TRBV4-1,CASSQEASGSEQYF,TGCGCCAGCAGCCAAGAGGCTAGCGGGAGCGAGCAGTACTTC
TRBJ1-3,-,-,TRBV9,CASSGLVSGNTIYF,TGTGCCAGCAGCGGCTTAGTCTCTGGAAACACCATATATTTT
TRBJ2-7,TRBD1,-,TRBV7-2,CASSSRTGGYEQYF,TGTGCCAGCAGCTCCCGGACAGGGGGCTACGAGCAGTACTTC
TRBJ1-6,TRBD1,-,TRBV23-1,CASIGTGQSSPLHF,TGCGCCAGCATTGGGACAGGGCAGTCTTCACCCCTCCACTTT
TRBJ2-7,TRBD1,-,TRBV7-2,CASSDRQGYEQYF,TGTGCCAGCAGCGATCGACAGGGGTACGAGCAGTACTTC
TRBJ2-6,-,-,TRBV5-1,CASSLTGSSGANVLTF,TGCGCCAGCAGCTTGACGGGTTCCTCTGGGGCCAACGTCCTGACTTTC
TRBJ2-2,-,-,TRBV2,CASSYKNTGELFF,TGTGCCAGCAGTTACAAGAACACCGGGGAGCTGTTTTTT
TRBJ2-1,TRBD2,-,TRBV5-4,CASSLETSAPNEQFF,TGTGCCAGCAGCTTGGAGACTAGCGCACCGAATGAGCAGTTCTTC
TRBJ1-1,TRBD1,few,TRBV14,CASSRQGNTEAFF,TGTGCCAGCAGCCGACAGGGGAACACTGAAGCTTTCTTT
TRBJ2-2,TRBD2,-,TRBV19,CASSKREGRTGELFF,TGTGCCAGTAGTAAGCGGGAGGGCCGAACCGGGGAGCTGTTTTTT
TRBJ2-1,TRBD2,-,TRBV5-4,CASSFPSGGAENEQFF,TGTGCCAGCAGCTTCCCTAGCGGGGGGGCCGAGAATGAGCAGTTCTTC
TRBJ2-3,TRBD2,-,TRBV11-2,CASSLVAGGATNTQYF,TGTGCCAGCAGCTTAGTAGCGGGGGGGGCCACAAATACGCAGTATTTT
TRBJ2-7,-,-,TRBV7-2,CASSLVRDSYEQYF,TGTGCCAGCAGCCTAGTGCGGGACTCCTACGAGCAGTACTTC
TRBJ2-1,-,-,TRBV9,CASSVATGVYNEQFF,TGTGCCAGCAGCGTAGCGACGGGGGTTTACAATGAGCAGTTCTTC
TRBJ2-7,-,-,TRBV5-6,CASSSLGVSSYEQYF,TGTGCCAGCAGCTCCCTCGGGGTCAGCTCCTACGAGCAGTACTTC
TRBJ2-2,TRBD1,once,TRBV25-1,CASSGDRGSGELFF,TGTGCCAGCAGTGGGGACAGGGGGTCCGGGGAGCTGTTTTTT
TRBJ2-1,TRBD2,-,TRBV27,CASLAGGPRGNEQFF,TGTGCCAGCCTAGCGGGAGGGCCCAGGGGGAATGAGCAGTTCTTC
TRBJ2-5,TRBD1,-,TRBV11-2,CASSFGTGQETQYF,TGTGCCAGCAGCTTTGGGACAGGGCAAGAGACCCAGTACTTC
TRBJ2-5,TRBD2,-,TRBV4-1,CASSQEGLAPPRTQYF,TGCGCCAGCAGCCAAGAAGGACTAGCGCCTCCAAGGACCCAGTACTTC
TRBJ2-1,TRBD2,-,TRBV30,CAWNIAGSYNEQFF,TGTGCCTGGAATATAGCGGGCTCCTACAATGAGCAGTTCTTC
TRBJ2-1,TRBD2,-,TRBV6-4,CASSDSSGSYNEQFF,TGTGCCAGCAGTGACTCTAGCGGGAGTTACAATGAGCAGTTCTTC
TRBJ1-2,-,few,TRBV27,CASSLWAGYGYTF,TGTGCCAGCAGTTTATGGGCAGGATACGGCTACACCTTC
TRBJ1-3,-,-,TRBV6-5,CASSRGGSGNTIYF,TGTGCCAGCAGCCGGGGGGGGTCTGGAAACACCATATATTTT
TRBJ2-3,TRBD2,-,TRBV7-9,CASSLGRGNTDTQYF,TGTGCCAGCAGCTTAGGGCGGGGGAACACAGATACGCAGTATTTT
TRBJ2-7,TRBD2,-,TRBV5-1,CASSLGSGRVEEQYF,TGCGCCAGCAGCTTGGGCAGCGGGAGGGTAGAGGAGCAGTACTTC
TRBJ2-4,-,few,TRBV15,CATSSLKGPGDIQYF,TGTGCCACCAGCAGCCTCAAGGGCCCCGGGGACATTCAGTACTTC
TRBJ1-1,-,-,TRBV5-4,CASSSQASFNTEAFF,TGTGCCAGCAGCTCACAGGCCTCGTTCAACACTGAAGCTTTCTTT
TRBJ2-3,TRBD2,-,TRBV5-1,CASSLVPSGAGTDTQYF,TGCGCCAGCAGCTTGGTGCCTAGCGGGGCGGGCACAGATACGCAGTATTTT
TRBJ2-6,-,-,TRBV5-4,CASSSAAGANGLTF,TGTGCCAGCAGCTCAGCAGCTGGGGCCAACGGCCTGACTTTC
TRBJ2-3,TRBD1,-,TRBV6-5,CASSGQGGTDTQYF,TGTGCCAGCAGCGGACAGGGCGGCACAGATACGCAGTATTTT
TRBJ1-1,-,-,TRBV30,CAWKGMNTEAFF,TGTGCCTGGAAGGGGATGAACACTGAAGCTTTCTTT
TRBJ1-2,-,few,TRBV5-6,CASSLEGENTF,TGTGCCAGCAGCCTGGAAGGGGAAAACACCTTC
TRBJ1-4,TRBD1,-,TRBV5-4,CASSSTGGNEKLFF,TGTGCCAGCAGCTCCACAGGGGGTAATGAAAAACTGTTTTTT
TRBJ2-1,TRBD1,-,TRBV4-3,CASSQDGSGGVLDEQFF,TGCGCCAGCAGCCAAGATGGATCAGGGGGAGTGTTAGATGAGCAGTTCTTC
TRBJ2-1,TRBD2,few,TRBV11-2,CASSPPRVSGRLHNEQFF,TGTGCCAGCAGCCCCCCCAGGGTGAGCGGGAGGCTTCACAATGAGCAGTTCTTC
TRBJ2-7,-,-,TRBV4-3,CASSQAIGDEQYF,TGCGCCAGCAGCCAAGCCATCGGGGACGAGCAGTACTTC
TRBJ1-2,TRBD1,-,TRBV5-1,CASSFYLSPPGQGAGYTF,TGCGCCAGCAGCTTCTACTTAAGCCCCCCGGGACAGGGTGCTGGCTACACCTTC
TRBJ2-7,TRBD1,-,TRBV2,CASSRTGGIYEQYF,TGTGCCAGCAGCCGGACAGGGGGAATCTACGAGCAGTACTTC
TRBJ1-1,-,once,TRBV28,CATTLGVRYTEAFF,TGTGCCACCACCCTGGGAGTTAGGTACACTGAAGCTTTCTTT
TRBJ2-6,TRBD2,-,TRBV5-1,CASSLALAGYSGANVLTF,TGCGCCAGCAGCTTGGCGCTAGCGGGGTACTCTGGGGCCAACGTCCTGACTTTC
TRBJ2-2,TRBD2,-,TRBV6-6,CASSGLAGSIGELFF,TGTGCCAGCAGCGGACTAGCGGGATCGATCGGGGAGCTGTTTTTT
TRBJ2-7,TRBD2,-,TRBV30,CAWSVLQGRRGRAGEQYF,TGTGCCTGGAGTGTACTACAGGGTAGGCGCGGGAGGGCCGGCGAGCAGTACTTC
TRBJ2-1,TRBD2,-,TRBV6-1,CASSELAGGYNEQFF,TGTGCCAGCAGTGAACTAGCGGGAGGGTACAATGAGCAGTTCTTC
TRBJ2-6,TRBD2,-,TRBV7-9,CASSLTKREVGGANVLTF,TGTGCCAGCAGCTTGACCAAGCGGGAGGTGGGGGGGGCCAACGTCCTGACTTTC
TRBJ2-7,-,-,TRBV21-1,CASSRPTESYEQYF,TGTGCCAGCAGCCGACCGACAGAGTCCTACGAGCAGTACTTC
TRBJ2-2,-,once,TRBV2,CASSGESNTGELFF,TGTGCCAGCTCGGGGGAGTCGAACACCGGGGAGCTGTTTTTT
TRBJ2-7,TRBD1,-,TRBV19,CASSSIGTGIYEQYF,TGTGCCAGTAGTTCAATAGGGACAGGGATCTACGAGCAGTACTTC
TRBJ2-7,-,-,TRBV6-1,CASSEWLAGRSYEQYF,TGTGCCAGCAGTGAATGGCTTGCGGGGCGCTCCTACGAGCAGTACTTC
TRBJ2-7,TRBD1,-,TRBV7-7,CASSLRQGGYEQYF,TGTGCCAGCAGCTTAAGACAGGGGGGCTACGAGCAGTACTTC
TRBJ1-2,-,-,TRBV2,CASSGVREVDYGYTF,TGTGCCAGCAGTGGCGTGAGGGAGGTAGACTATGGCTACACCTTC
TRBJ1-4,TRBD1,-,TRBV5-1,CASSNRGTNEKLFF,TGCGCCAGCAGCAACAGGGGGACTAATGAAAAACTGTTTTTT